The 18 T cell receptor beta chains below come from one sample, sequenced in a study of blood T cell repertoires in COVID-19. This table comes from immunoSEQ multiplex PCR, and its TCRdb copy is limited to in-frame clones, with some not included. This table has approximately 170,000 clones, roughly four fifths appearing once. The sequenced sample was peripheral blood. The receptors derive from a woman in her seventies with COVID-19, enrolled during active disease.

This chain links TRBV7-2 with TRBJ2-3; D may be TRBD2 (5 bases). V was pared by 6 bases and J by 4 bases, with 5 bases between. The CDR3 runs 11 residues. Germline CDR1 SGHTA, CDR2 FQGNSA. The CDR3 bases are TGTGCCAGCAGGGAGGCAGATACGCAGTATTTT. Protein product: CASREADTQYF.

This clone was observed a few times. The chain uses TRBV11-2 and TRBJ1-1; D is unresolved. This CDR3 has 14 amino acids. Germline CDR1 SGHAT, CDR2 FQNNGV. V shed 0 bases and J shed 4 bases, with 9 bases lying between them. In DNA, the CDR3 is TGTGCCAGCAGCTTAGACCCCGGGTCCACTGAAGCTTTCTTT. Translated: CASSLDPGSTEAFF.

This clone has more than one count but fewer than ten. Different DNA sequences within this sample yield the same CDR3. V and J are TRBV18 and TRBJ1-4; 8 bases map to TRBD1. The germline gives CDR1 KGHSH, CDR2 LQKENI. The CDR3 contains 13 residues. With V trimmed by 3 bases and J by 8 bases, 2 bases remained unmatched. The CDR3 coding sequence is TGTGCCAGCTCACCGGGGACAGGAGAAAAACTGTTTTTT. Translating it yields CASSPGTGEKLFF.

This chain uses TRBV28 with TRBJ1-3; D not resolved. In germline, CDR1 is MDHEN, CDR2 SYDVKM. This CDR3 is built from 15 residues. Trimming shortened V by 3 bases and J by 1 base, and 10 bases separated the two germline ends. The CDR3 DNA reads TGTGCCAGCAGTTTGGTGGCAGTTTCTGGAAACACCATATATTTT. Translated: CASSLVAVSGNTIYF. The complete variable domain, with remaining parts taken from reference TRBV28 and TRBJ1-3, reads DVKVTQSSRYLVKRTGEKVFLECVQDMDHENMFWYRQDPGLGLRLIYFSYDVKMKEKGDIPEGYSVSREKKERFSLILESASTNQTSMYLCASSLVAVSGNTIYFGEGSWLTVV.

The rearrangement links TRBV5-4 to TRBJ2-3; D is unresolved. Germline loops: CDR1 SGHNT, CDR2 YYREEE (reference sequence). Trimming left V 0 bases short and J 3 bases short, with 11 bases between. This CDR3 contains 15 residues. CDR3 nucleotide sequence: TGTGCCAGCAGCTTGGCGGGTGGTGTTACAGATACGCAGTATTTT. Its translation: CASSLAGGVTDTQYF.

The J gene is TRBJ1-2, the V gene TRBV6-4; D might be TRBD1 (5 bases). Germline CDR1 MRHNA, CDR2 SNTAGT. The CDR3 spans 14 residues. Trimming took 5 bases from V and 2 from J, leaving 12 bases between them. The CDR3 DNA reads as TGTGCCAGCAGTATCAGGGTTTCGAACTATGGCTACACCTTC. It codes for CASSIRVSNYGYTF.

This chain uses TRBV18 with TRBJ2-7; 7 bases line up with TRBD1. From germline, CDR1 is KGHSH and CDR2 LQKENI. The V segment lost 4 bases and the J segment 2 bases; nucleotides outside the gene matches: 11. The CDR3 loop spans 16 amino acids. This CDR3 is CASSRVPGTATYEQYF. The DNA of the CDR3 is TGTGCCAGCTCACGGGTCCCCGGGACAGCAACCTACGAGCAGTACTTC.

The rearrangement uses TRBV14 and TRBJ2-6; TRBD1 agrees at 7 bases. The CDR3 sequence is 16 residues long. CDR1 and CDR2 (germline): SGHDN, FVKESK. J gave up 1 base and V 2 bases, and 2 bases lay outside the gene matches. The CDR3 DNA reads TGTGCCAGCAGCCAACTGGACAGGTCTGGGGCCAACGTCCTGACTTTC. As protein: CASSQLDRSGANVLTF.

This clone is a singleton in its sample. CDR3 region: CAWSTPGQNQPQHF. CDR3 nucleotides: TGTGCCTGGAGTACCCCGGGACAAAATCAGCCCCAGCATTTT. The J gene is TRBJ1-5, the V gene TRBV30; possibly TRBD1 for D (6 bases). CDR1 and CDR2 from the germline V gene are GTSNPN and SVGIG (reference sequence). The CDR3 is 14 amino acids. V was clipped by 2 bases and J by 4 bases, with 12 bases between them.

This clone has more than one count but fewer than ten. The gene calls are TRBV7-2 and TRBJ2-3, with 7 positions matching TRBD2. Trimming took 3 bases from V and 0 from J; bases not matched to a gene: 6. From germline, CDR1 is SGHTA and CDR2 FQGNSA. The CDR3 contains 16 residues. The CDR3 here is CASSFMTSSSTDTQYF. The CDR3 region has the DNA TGTGCCAGCAGCTTTATGACTAGCAGTAGCACAGATACGCAGTATTTT. Full variable domain (remainder filled in from reference TRBV7-2 and TRBJ2-3): GAGVSQSPSNKVTEKGKDVELRCDPISGHTALYWYRQSLGQGLEFLIYFQGNSAPDKSGLPSDRFSAERTGGSVSTLTIQRTQQEDSAVYLCASSFMTSSSTDTQYFGPGTRLTVL.

The V call is TRBV3-1 (or the pseudogene TRBV3-2), the J call TRBJ2-1; tentative D call: TRBD2 (5 bases). The length of the CDR3 is 14 residues. V was cut by 4 bases and J by 5 bases, with 12 bases left in between. Germline lookup yields CDR1 LGHDT and CDR2 YNNKEL (reference sequence). CDR3 residues: CASSRKTINNEQFF. The CDR3 DNA reads as TGTGCCAGCAGCCGTAAGACTATAAACAATGAGCAGTTCTTC.

V and J are TRBV9 and TRBJ2-7, with TRBD2 identical over 13 bases. Looked up from germline, CDR1 is SGDLS and CDR2 is YYNGEE. V dropped 4 bases and J dropped 3; count of bases not matched to a gene: 7. This CDR3 has 16 residues. CDR3 in DNA: TGTGCCAGCAGCCCCCACGGGACTAGCGGGATCTACGAGCAGTACTTC. Residues: CASSPHGTSGIYEQYF.

The chain combines TRBV15 with TRBJ2-3; D gene ambiguous. This CDR3 is 13 amino acids long. V was shortened by 6 bases and J by 2 bases, with 9 bases between the two germline ends. Germline V lookup: CDR1 LNHNV, CDR2 YYDKDF (reference sequence). DNA for the CDR3: TGTGCCACCAGGTATACCTACACAGATACGCAGTATTTT. Amino acid sequence: CATRYTYTDTQYF.

The chain recombines TRBV30 with TRBJ2-5; TRBD1 aligns across 10 bases. The V segment lost 1 base and the J segment 5 bases; nucleotides outside the gene matches: 7. There are 15 residues in the CDR3. CDR1 is GTSNPN and CDR2 is SVGIG in the germline V gene (reference sequence). The CDR3 region is CAWSGGQGVSETQYF. The CDR3, as DNA: TGTGCCTGGAGTGGCGGACAGGGGGTCTCGGAGACCCAGTACTTC.

The chain carries TRBV6-2 or TRBV6-3 and TRBJ2-2; no clear D gene. The CDR3 loop spans 17 amino acids. Germline V gene sequence: CDR1 MNHEY, CDR2 SVGEGT. Trimming shortened V by 4 bases and J by 1 base, and 16 bases separated the two germline ends. DNA of the CDR3: TGTGCCAGCAGTTCATTCGGCAGGCCCCTGAACACCGGGGAGCTGTTTTTT. It specifies CASSSFGRPLNTGELFF.

The chain couples TRBV3-1 (or the pseudogene TRBV3-2) to TRBJ2-7, with 7 bases identical to TRBD1. The V and J ends lost 2 bases and 7 bases, in that order; junction bases with no gene match: 8. This CDR3 is 14 amino acids long. In germline, CDR1 is LGHDT, CDR2 YNNKEL (reference sequence). CDR3 in amino acids: CASSQSAGGGEQYF. CDR3 bases: TGTGCCAGCAGCCAATCAGCAGGGGGTGGTGAGCAGTACTTC.

The V and J genes are TRBV5-4 and TRBJ1-6; D gene uncertain. CDR1 SGHNT and CDR2 YYREEE come from the germline V gene (reference sequence). V was trimmed by 1 base and J by 2 bases, leaving 13 bases between them. CDR3 length equals 17 residues. The CDR3: CASSLKAGVAYNSPLHF. In DNA, the CDR3 is TGTGCCAGCAGCTTGAAGGCAGGTGTGGCCTATAATTCACCCCTCCACTTT.

The chain employs TRBV6-5 and TRBJ2-7; D perhaps matches TRBD2 (5 bases). Germline CDR1 MNHEY, CDR2 SVGAGI. The ends were cut back, 5 bases at V and 7 bases at J, with 18 bases in the middle. CDR3 length: 14 residues. The CDR3 sequence: CASSRDRDKGEQYF. CDR3 DNA: TGTGCCAGCAGTAGAGACCGGGATAAAGGGGAGCAGTACTTC.